This TCR beta chain was recorded in a study of tumor-infiltrating lymphocytes in primary liver carcinoma. Study in general: Through surgical resection, the patients' primary liver carcinoma was treated. Among the tumors, stages were T1-T3 N0M0 and sizes roughly 4.2 to 11 cm.

Study-wide findings and caveats: Each sample was bulk and unsorted; consequently, CD4+ and CD8+ repertoires were not compared. Compared with blood, tumor repertoires held significantly more in their top 250 clones.

V lost 6 bases to trimming and J lost 6 bases; unmatched junction nucleotides: 2. The CDR3 is 13 amino acids. Using a constant-region primer together with ProtoScript II reverse transcriptase, TCR beta cDNA was made from 500 to 650 ng of total RNA. Three nested multiplex PCR rounds, a slightly modified ARM-PCR, produced the libraries for TCR beta. The first two PCR rounds, approximately 11 cycles each, used TRBV1-TRBV30 forward primers and a C-beta reverse primer. TCRdb re-called the multiplex PCR reads through MiXCR, storing one row per CDR3 protein. This sample carries about 330,000 distinct CDR3 sequences, roughly 61% of them seen once, and the ten largest clones take roughly 6%. This clonotype was detected many times. Its antigen is not known. It was unsorted whole blood that yielded blood RNA, and germline DNA was also extracted.

The gene calls are TRBV12-3 or TRBV12-4 and TRBJ2-2; 9 nucleotides line up with TRBD2. This TCR derives from a man aged 40-49 years with primary liver carcinoma and hepatitis B virus infection. The source material was peripheral blood. The CDR3 region is CASRVAGAGELFF. Written as DNA, the CDR3 is TGTGCCAGCAGAGTAGCGGGGGCCGGGGAGCTGTTTTTT.